The 24 T cell receptor beta chains below were found in one sample sequenced in a study of T cells after yellow fever vaccination. TCRdb reprocessed the 5' RACE reads with MiXCR, giving one entry per CDR3 protein. The sample has some 240,000 distinct CDR3 sequences; roughly 3.5% are singletons. Sample: PBMCs, taken 15 days after the yellow fever booster vaccination. These receptors originate from a man between 18 and 29 years old who received the YFV17D yellow fever vaccine.

This clonotype was seen at least ten times. The chain combines TRBV20-1 with TRBJ2-2; perhaps TRBD2 as D (5 bases). The CDR3 covers 16 residues. Germline values: CDR1 DFQATT, CDR2 SNEGSKA (reference sequence). V lost 1 base and J 1 base, leaving 13 bases between the germline ends. The CDR3 sequence is CSARGGSGENTGELFF. DNA for the CDR3: TGCAGTGCTAGAGGAGGGAGCGGAGAGAACACCGGGGAGCTGTTTTTT.

This clonotype occurred many times. This rearrangement joins TRBV15 to TRBJ2-4, with D unclear. This CDR3 is 14 amino acids long. Trimming left V 1 base short and J 6 bases short, with 10 bases between. Germline V gene lookup returns CDR1 LNHNV and CDR2 YYDKDF (reference sequence). CDR3 sequence (DNA): TGTGCCACCAGCAGAGCTAGTACCGGAAACATTCAGTACTTC. This translates into CATSRASTGNIQYF.

This clonotype was counted ten times or more. V gene TRBV20-1 combines with J gene TRBJ1-1; D may be TRBD1 (5 bases). The CDR3 runs 14 residues. Trimming stripped 0 bases from V and 4 bases from J, with 12 bases between. Germline CDR1 and CDR2: DFQATT and SNEGSKA (reference sequence). The chain's CDR3 is CSARDPGQGTEAFF. The CDR3 region has the DNA TGCAGTGCTAGAGACCCAGGTCAGGGCACTGAAGCTTTCTTT.

For this clonotype: A much larger clone differs by one base, so this may be a read error. The gene calls are TRBV6-5 and TRBJ2-7; TRBD1 might be the D (6 bases). This CDR3 has 11 amino acids. Germline CDR1 is MNHEY and CDR2 is SVGAGI. Between the trimmed V and J ends, which lost 11 bases and 5 bases, there was a span of 13 bases. Here the CDR3 reads CAGAQGHEQYF. In nucleotides, the CDR3 is TGTGCCGGCGCACAGGGCCACGAGCAGTACTTC.

This clonotype was recorded many times. The chain employs TRBV30 and TRBJ1-2, with 7 bases fitting TRBD1. CDR1 is GTSNPN and CDR2 is SVGIG in the germline V gene (reference sequence). The CDR3 runs to 14 residues. V was pared by 3 bases and J by 0 bases, with 4 bases of the junction left unmatched. CDR3 sequence (DNA): TGTGCCTGGAGGCGGACAGGACCTAACTATGGCTACACCTTC. This sequence encodes CAWRRTGPNYGYTF. Based on the CDR3 plus reference TRBV30 and TRBJ1-2, the full variable domain is SQTIHQWPATLVQPVGSPLSLECTVEGTSNPNLYWYRQAAGRGLQLLFYSVGIGQISSEVPQNLSASRPQDRQFILSSKKLLLSDSGFYLCAWRRTGPNYGYTFGSGTRLTVV.

At least ten counts were recorded for this clonotype. The chain uses TRBV20-1 and TRBJ2-5, with 9 bases identical to TRBD2. Germline CDR1 DFQATT, CDR2 SNEGSKA (reference sequence). J lost 1 base, V lost 0 bases, and 0 bases had no gene match. The CDR3 sequence is 14 residues long. This CDR3 reads CSARERGGQETQYF. For the CDR3, the DNA is TGCAGTGCTAGAGAGCGGGGGGGCCAAGAGACCCAGTACTTC.

Many counts were recorded for this clonotype. This chain joins TRBV20-1 and TRBJ2-7; D uncertain. CDR1 DFQATT and CDR2 SNEGSKA come from the germline V gene (reference sequence). Trimming left V 1 base short and J 2 bases short, with 9 bases between. The length of the CDR3 is 13 residues. CDR3 sequence reads: CSARGPAAYEQYV. CDR3 coding DNA: TGCAGTGCTAGAGGCCCAGCCGCCTACGAGCAGTACGTC.

This clonotype appeared many times. CDR3 amino acids: CASSDNSGGVTDTQYF. As DNA, the CDR3 is TGCGCCAGCAGCGACAATAGCGGGGGGGTCACAGATACGCAGTATTTT. This chain joins TRBV5-1 and TRBJ2-3; 11 nucleotides agree with TRBD2. V trimming: 4 bases; J trimming: 2 bases; junction bases outside the gene matches: 6. The CDR3 extends over 16 amino acids. From germline, CDR1 is SGHRS and CDR2 YFSETQ.

This clonotype appeared many times. The chain recombines TRBV27 with TRBJ2-2; TRBD1 matches at 11 bases. V lost 8 bases, J lost 2 bases, and 10 bases stayed unmatched. CDR1 is MNHEY and CDR2 is SMNVEV in the germline V gene (reference sequence). This CDR3 has 17 amino acids. CDR3 loop: CASGWGGQGANTGELFF. In DNA, the CDR3 is TGTGCCAGCGGATGGGGAGGACAGGGGGCTAACACCGGGGAGCTGTTTTTT.

This clonotype was recorded at least ten times. The chain is built from TRBV7-2 and TRBJ1-1; D might be TRBD1 (6 bases). Germline V gene lookup returns CDR1 SGHTA and CDR2 FQGNSA. Trimming took 10 bases from V and 7 from J, leaving 16 bases between them. The CDR3 runs 12 residues. The CDR3 DNA follows: TGTGCCACCTCCCAGGGGAGAAATGAAGCTTTCTTT. Translated: CATSQGRNEAFF.

This clonotype was picked up many times. This sequence joins TRBV30 and TRBJ2-3; 8 bases fit TRBD2. With 5 bases clipped from V and 3 bases from J, the junction kept 7 bases outside the gene matches. Germline CDR1 GTSNPN, CDR2 SVGIG (reference sequence). CDR3 length equals 14 residues. Here the CDR3 DNA reads TGTGCCTGGGACGCTCTAGCGGGTACAGATACGCAGTATTTT. Amino acids: CAWDALAGTDTQYF.

This clonotype was picked up many times. The chain uses TRBV7-2 and TRBJ2-3; tentatively, D is TRBD1 (6 bases). CDR1 is SGHTA and CDR2 is FQGNSA in the germline V gene. This CDR3 spans 12 amino acids. V was cut by 3 bases and J by 11 bases, with 12 bases left in between. In nucleotides, the CDR3 is TGTGCCAGCAGCTTCGGACAGCCTTGGCAGTATTTT. Translated: CASSFGQPWQYF.

There are many counts of this clonotype. The gene calls are TRBV4-1 and TRBJ2-1, with a possible D match to TRBD2 (6 bases). The CDR3 has 15 residues. Germline V gene sequence: CDR1 MGHRA, CDR2 YSYEKL. V lost 2 bases to trimming and J lost 0 bases, with 8 bases between them. Here the CDR3 reads CASSQRGGSYNEQFF. DNA for the CDR3: TGCGCCAGCAGCCAAAGGGGAGGCTCCTACAATGAGCAGTTCTTC.

Many counts were recorded for this clonotype. The gene calls are TRBV5-8 and TRBJ2-1; the match to TRBD1 covers 11 bases. Germline V lookup: CDR1 SGHTS, CDR2 YDEGEE. V gave up 4 bases and J gave up 5 bases; unmatched junction bases: 5. The CDR3 sequence is 15 residues long. The CDR3 bases are TGTGCCAGCAGCCTGGGACAGGGGGTCCACAATGAGCAGTTCTTC. Encoded protein: CASSLGQGVHNEQFF.

This clonotype was counted at least ten times. The chain couples TRBV18 to TRBJ2-7; TRBD2 is a possible D gene (6 bases). CDR3 length: 13 amino acids. Looked up from germline, CDR1 is KGHSH and CDR2 is LQKENI. V lost 3 bases to trimming and J lost 3 bases, with 9 bases between them. CDR3 DNA sequence: TGTGCCAGCTCACCGGGACTCCTCTACGAGCAGTACGTC. Amino acid sequence: CASSPGLLYEQYV.

This clonotype was seen many times. This chain uses TRBV5-1 with TRBJ1-6; D unclear. CDR3 length: 16 amino acids. Germline values: CDR1 SGHRS, CDR2 YFSETQ. Trimming took 5 bases from V and 6 from J, leaving 18 bases between them. The CDR3 sequence: CASRVGPNAANSPLHF. CDR3 sequence (DNA): TGCGCCAGCAGAGTCGGGCCCAACGCTGCTAATTCACCCCTCCACTTT. Based on the CDR3 plus reference TRBV5-1 and TRBJ1-6, the full variable domain is KAGVTQTPRYLIKTRGQQVTLSCSPISGHRSVSWYQQTPGQGLQFLFEYFSETQRNKGNFPGRFSGRQFSNSRSEMNVSTLELGDSALYLCASRVGPNAANSPLHFGNGTRLTVT.

The gene calls are TRBV3-1 and TRBJ2-3; TRBD2 agrees at 13 bases. The germline V gene has CDR1 LGHDT and CDR2 YNNKEL (reference sequence). This CDR3 region has 20 residues. The J segment lost 0 bases and the V segment lost 8 bases, leaving 17 bases of the junction unmatched. The CDR3 loop reads CASSGSIGTSGERSTDTQYF. DNA for the CDR3: TGTGCCAGCTCTGGCAGTATAGGGACTAGCGGGGAAAGAAGCACAGATACGCAGTATTTT.

This clonotype came up many times. This chain connects TRBV29-1 to TRBJ2-5; D is possibly TRBD2 (6 bases). CDR3 length: 11 residues. Trimming removed 6 bases from V and 5 bases from J, with 10 bases in between. Per the germline V gene, CDR1 is SQVTM and CDR2 is ANQGSEA. The CDR3, as DNA: TGCAGCGTCGGGGGTTTGGAGACCCAGTACTTC. Amino acid sequence: CSVGGLETQYF.

There are many counts of this clonotype. The chain recombines TRBV12-3 or TRBV12-4 with TRBJ2-1; maybe TRBD2 (6 bases). The CDR3 is 14 amino acids. Trimming took off 4 bases at V and 0 bases at J, with 7 bases between the two ends. This CDR3 reads CASSYGSSYNEQFF. The CDR3 DNA sequence: TGTGCCAGCAGTTACGGGAGCTCCTACAATGAGCAGTTCTTC.

This clonotype has ten or more counts. V and J are TRBV7-2 and TRBJ1-2; 11 nucleotides agree with TRBD1. Germline assignment: CDR1 SGHTA and CDR2 FQGNSA. The V segment lost 0 bases and the J segment 3 bases; nucleotides outside the gene matches: 3. This CDR3 contains 16 residues. For the CDR3, the DNA is TGTGCCAGCAGCTTAGCTGGGACAGGGGGTGACTATGGCTACACCTTC. Translation gives CASSLAGTGGDYGYTF. Full variable domain (remainder filled in from reference TRBV7-2 and TRBJ1-2): GAGVSQSPSNKVTEKGKDVELRCDPISGHTALYWYRQSLGQGLEFLIYFQGNSAPDKSGLPSDRFSAERTGGSVSTLTIQRTQQEDSAVYLCASSLAGTGGDYGYTFGSGTRLTVV.

The gene calls are TRBV19 and TRBJ2-7; weak D call: TRBD2 (6 bases). Germline assignment: CDR1 LNHDA and CDR2 SQIVND (reference sequence). The CDR3 length is 14 residues. Trimming removed 5 bases at V and 5 bases at J, with 16 bases between. The CDR3 loop is CASSATPPGDEQYF. As DNA, the CDR3 is TGTGCCAGTAGTGCGACTCCTCCGGGGGACGAGCAGTACTTC.

In its sample, this clonotype was seen many times. The chain links TRBV4-1 to TRBJ1-1, with D uncertain. The V and J ends lost 0 bases and 10 bases respectively, with 0 bases between them. The CDR3 is made up of 9 amino acids. Germline CDR1 MGHRA, CDR2 YSYEKL. The CDR3 reads CASSQEAFF. CDR3 coding DNA: TGCGCCAGCAGCCAAGAAGCTTTCTTT.

This clonotype was observed many times. The chain has TRBV7-7 and TRBJ2-2, with D maybe TRBD1 (6 bases). The CDR3 has 16 residues. Germline V gene sequence: CDR1 SSHAT, CDR2 FNYEAQ (reference sequence). V was pared by 1 base and J by 2 bases, with 11 bases between. For the CDR3, the DNA is TGTGCCAGCAGCTTAGAAGGCAGGGGTAACACCGGGGAGCTGTTTTTT. Amino acids: CASSLEGRGNTGELFF.

There are a few counts of this clonotype. This chain links TRBV4-2 with TRBJ2-7; the D gene is possibly TRBD2 (7 bases). Trimming left V 4 bases short and J 5 bases short, with 15 bases between. The CDR3 length is 14 residues. Germline loops: CDR1 LGHNA, CDR2 YNFKEQ. Here the CDR3 DNA reads TGTGCCAGCAGCCGGGATGGGGGGGCCGACGAGCAGTACTTC. It yields the protein CASSRDGGADEQYF.